The 14 T cell receptor beta chains in this list originate from one sample, sequenced in a study of Tregs in tolerant kidney transplant recipients. Generated by immunoSEQ multiplex PCR, the TCRdb table keeps only in-frame clones and is missing some. The sample includes around 86,000 clones, around nine tenths of them seen just once. Mixed chimerism was transient after nonmyeloablative marrow transplants from related graft donors. Here the sequenced sample was CD4+ T cells from blood (PBMCs), taken 24 months after the transplant. The receptors shown here come from a human patient who received a combined kidney and bone marrow transplant. Some T cells may originate from the graft donor.

The chain couples TRBV10-3 to TRBJ2-6; 8 bases are a match to TRBD2. This CDR3 has 17 amino acids. The V segment lost 8 bases and the J segment 1 base; nucleotides outside the gene matches: 10. Germline V lookup: CDR1 ENHRY, CDR2 SYGVKD. CDR3 DNA: TGTGCCATCCAGCCGTGGGGCGGGAGGTCTGGGGCCAACGTCCTGACTTTC. Amino acids: CAIQPWGGRSGANVLTF.

The J gene is TRBJ1-2, the V gene TRBV19; possible D gene TRBD1, 6 bases. This CDR3 comprises 15 residues. Between the trimmed V and J ends, which lost 5 bases and 8 bases, there was a span of 21 bases. CDR1 and CDR2 (germline): LNHDA, SQIVND (reference sequence). For the CDR3, the DNA is TGTGCCAGTAGTTTTCCGAACCAGGGGATATGGGGCTACACCTTC. Translation gives CASSFPNQGIWGYTF.

The chain has TRBV28 and TRBJ2-7; 10 bases align to TRBD1. The CDR3 contains 15 residues. With V trimmed by 5 bases and J by 5 bases, 9 bases remained unmatched. Per the germline V gene, CDR1 is MDHEN and CDR2 is SYDVKM. This chain's CDR3 is CASSIRQGARDEQYF. DNA for the CDR3: TGTGCCAGCAGTATTCGACAGGGGGCAAGGGACGAGCAGTACTTC.

The chain carries TRBV19 and TRBJ1-4; possible D gene TRBD1, 6 bases. Trimming cost V 2 bases and J 2 bases, with 6 bases left between them. CDR3 length: 14 amino acids. CDR1 and CDR2 (germline): LNHDA, SQIVND (reference sequence). CDR3 coding DNA: TGTGCCAGTAGTATACAGGGGACTAATGAAAAACTGTTTTTT. Its translation: CASSIQGTNEKLFF. The whole variable domain, remainder taken from reference TRBV19 and TRBJ1-4, is DGGITQSPKYLFRKEGQNVTLSCEQNLNHDAMYWYRQDPGQGLRLIYYSQIVNDFQKGDIAEGYSVSREKKESFPLTVTSAQKNPTAFYLCASSIQGTNEKLFFGSGTQLSVL.

The CDR3 DNA follows: TGTGCCAGCAGTCCAAGTTCCGGACAGGGCAATTTCGAGCAGTACTTC. Translated, it gives CASSPSSGQGNFEQYF. The chain couples TRBV28 to TRBJ2-7; 8 bases align to TRBD1. Germline assignment: CDR1 MDHEN and CDR2 SYDVKM. This CDR3 is built from 16 residues. V trimming: 5 bases; J trimming: 6 bases; junction bases outside the gene matches: 15.

This clone was seen more than once but under ten times. J is TRBJ1-2 and V is TRBV7-2, with 7 positions matching TRBD1. CDR1 and CDR2 (germline): SGHTA, FQGNSA. CDR3 length equals 15 residues. J lost 1 base, V lost 3 bases, and 5 bases had no gene match. The CDR3 here is CASSLNRGNNYGYTF. The CDR3 coding sequence is TGTGCCAGCAGCTTGAACAGGGGTAATAACTATGGCTACACCTTC.

The V call is TRBV7-3, the J call TRBJ2-7; D is perhaps TRBD2 (7 bases). V dropped 2 bases and J dropped 2 bases, with 31 bases sitting between them. The CDR3 is made up of 21 amino acids. Germline CDR1 is SGHTA and CDR2 is FQGTGA. Here the CDR3 reads CASSLWGLVGRGATGTYEQYF. As DNA, the CDR3 is TGTGCCAGCAGCTTATGGGGACTTGTGGGACGGGGGGCCACCGGCACCTACGAGCAGTACTTC. The variable domain in full, with the rest retrieved from reference TRBV7-3 and TRBJ2-7, is GAGVSQTPSNKVTEKGKYVELRCDPISGHTALYWYRQSLGQGPEFLIYFQGTGAADDSGLPNDRFFAVRPEGSVSTLKIQRTERGDSAVYLCASSLWGLVGRGATGTYEQYFGPGTRLTVT.

The chain combines TRBV4-2 with TRBJ1-4; possibly TRBD1 for D (5 bases). Trimming shortened V by 0 bases and J by 6 bases, and 14 bases separated the two germline ends. The CDR3 has 16 residues. CDR1 is LGHNA, CDR2 YNFKEQ, per germline. Written as DNA, the CDR3 is TGTGCCAGCAGCCAAGATAACGCGGGGCGGTATGAAAAACTGTTTTTT. It is translated as CASSQDNAGRYEKLFF.

The chain's CDR3 is CASSYRGQGSSYEQYF. The CDR3 bases are TGTGCCAGCAGTTACCGGGGACAGGGATCCTCCTACGAGCAGTACTTC. This chain connects TRBV6-5 to TRBJ2-7; the match to TRBD1 covers 9 bases. Trimming took 2 bases from V and 0 from J; bases not matched to a gene: 5. The CDR3 extends over 16 amino acids. Germline-derived CDR1 and CDR2 are MNHEY and SVGAGI.

The CDR3 here is CASPRDRGMAGANVLTF. In DNA form, the CDR3 reads TGTGCAAGTCCCAGGGACAGGGGCATGGCTGGGGCCAACGTCCTGACTTTC. This chain uses TRBV12-2 with TRBJ2-6; the table assigns TRBD1, which was not confirmed against the DNA. TRBV12-2 is termed a pseudogene. This CDR3 spans 17 amino acids.

The chain links TRBV5-6 to TRBJ1-2, with D perhaps TRBD1 (6 bases). Trimming left V 1 base short and J 8 bases short, with 24 bases between. This CDR3 is 17 amino acids long. Germline values: CDR1 SGHDT, CDR2 YYEEEE. The CDR3 is CASSLLPTGYGDRGYTF. The CDR3, as DNA: TGTGCCAGCAGCTTGCTCCCGACAGGCTACGGCGATAGGGGCTACACCTTC.

The V call is TRBV7-2, the J call TRBJ2-7; possible D gene TRBD2, 5 bases. This CDR3 contains 13 residues. The V gene lost 3 bases and the J gene lost 0 bases, with 6 bases spanning the gap. Germline V gene sequence: CDR1 SGHTA, CDR2 FQGNSA. CDR3 sequence reads: CASSFGGSYEQYF. The CDR3 nucleotides read TGTGCCAGCAGCTTTGGAGGCTCCTACGAGCAGTACTTC. Combining the CDR3 with reference TRBV7-2 and TRBJ2-7 gives the whole variable domain GAGVSQSPSNKVTEKGKDVELRCDPISGHTALYWYRQSLGQGLEFLIYFQGNSAPDKSGLPSDRFSAERTGGSVSTLTIQRTQQEDSAVYLCASSFGGSYEQYFGPGTRLTVT.

The J gene is TRBJ2-5, the V gene TRBV11-2, with 9 nucleotides matching TRBD2. The CDR3 extends over 15 amino acids. The junction had 6 bases not matched to a gene; V was cut back by 5 bases and J by 2 bases. CDR1 SGHAT and CDR2 FQNNGV come from the germline V gene. CDR3 in amino acids: CASSQGAGGQETQYF. As DNA, the CDR3 is TGTGCCAGCAGCCAAGGGGCGGGGGGGCAAGAGACCCAGTACTTC.

The CDR3 sequence: CASSPSPGIRQSEQFF. CDR3 nucleotide sequence: TGCGCCAGCAGCCCATCCCCAGGGATTAGGCAGAGTGAGCAGTTCTTC. The chain uses TRBV5-1 and TRBJ2-1; D might be TRBD1 (5 bases). In germline, CDR1 is SGHRS, CDR2 YFSETQ. The CDR3 length is 16 residues. V lost 4 bases and J 9 bases, leaving 23 bases between the germline ends.